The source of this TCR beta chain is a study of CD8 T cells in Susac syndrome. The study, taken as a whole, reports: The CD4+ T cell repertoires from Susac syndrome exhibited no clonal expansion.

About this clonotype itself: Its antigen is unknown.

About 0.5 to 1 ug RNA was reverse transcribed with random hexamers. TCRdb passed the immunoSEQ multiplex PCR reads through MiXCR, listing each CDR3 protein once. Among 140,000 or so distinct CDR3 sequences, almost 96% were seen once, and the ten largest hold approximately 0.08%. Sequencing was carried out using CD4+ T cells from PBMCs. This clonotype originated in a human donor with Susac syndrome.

DNA for the CDR3: TGTGCCAGCAGCTTGTGGGGAGCAGATACGCAGTATTTT. As protein: CASSLWGADTQYF. The rearrangement uses TRBV11-2 and TRBJ2-3; D is perhaps TRBD2 (5 bases). The CDR3 is made up of 13 amino acids. The V end was cut by 3 bases, the J end by 4 bases, with 8 bases between. Germline V gene lookup returns CDR1 SGHAT and CDR2 FQNNGV.